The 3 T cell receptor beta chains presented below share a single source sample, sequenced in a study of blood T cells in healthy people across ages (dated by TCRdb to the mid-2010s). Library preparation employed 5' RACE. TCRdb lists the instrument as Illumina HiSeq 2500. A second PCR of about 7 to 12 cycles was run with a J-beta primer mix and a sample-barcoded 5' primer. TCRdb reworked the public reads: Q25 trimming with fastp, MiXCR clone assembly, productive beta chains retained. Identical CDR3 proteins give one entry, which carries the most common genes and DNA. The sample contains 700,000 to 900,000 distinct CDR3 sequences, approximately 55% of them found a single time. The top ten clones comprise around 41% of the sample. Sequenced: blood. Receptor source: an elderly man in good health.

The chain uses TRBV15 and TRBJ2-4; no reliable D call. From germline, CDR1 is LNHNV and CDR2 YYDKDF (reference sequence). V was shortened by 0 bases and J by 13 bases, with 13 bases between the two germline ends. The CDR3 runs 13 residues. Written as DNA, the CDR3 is TGTGCCACCAGCAGAGAGGTGTTGTCGGAGCAGTACTTC. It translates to CATSREVLSEQYF.

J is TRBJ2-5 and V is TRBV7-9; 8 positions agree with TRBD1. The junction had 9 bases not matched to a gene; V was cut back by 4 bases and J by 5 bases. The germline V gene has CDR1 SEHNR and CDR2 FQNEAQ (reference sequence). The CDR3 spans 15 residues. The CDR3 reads CASSWFGTGGETQYF. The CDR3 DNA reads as TGTGCCAGCAGCTGGTTTGGGACAGGAGGTGAGACCCAGTACTTC.

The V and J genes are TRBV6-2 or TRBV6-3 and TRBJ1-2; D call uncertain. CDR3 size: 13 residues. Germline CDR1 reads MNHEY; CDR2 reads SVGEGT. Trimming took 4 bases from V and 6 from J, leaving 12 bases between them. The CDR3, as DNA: TGTGCCAGCAGTTCGGCAGGACTGCATGGCTACACCTTC. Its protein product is CASSSAGLHGYTF.